These 10 T cell receptor beta chains were all obtained from the same sample, sequenced in a study of blood T cell repertoires in COVID-19. Clones were read by immunoSEQ multiplex PCR, and TCRdb kept only the in-frame ones, dropping some. The table has hundreds of thousands of clones, around 90% seen once. The sequenced sample consisted of peripheral blood. These TCRs come from a young man with active or convalescent COVID-19.

V usage is TRBV5-1 and J usage is TRBJ2-7, with 8 nucleotides matching TRBD2. Trimming took 3 bases from V and 11 from J; bases not matched to a gene: 13. This CDR3 region has 14 residues. Germline CDR1 and CDR2: SGHRS and YFSETQ. CDR3 nucleotides: TGCGCCAGCAGCTCGGGACTAGATACTCCCAAAAAGTACTTC. Protein sequence: CASSSGLDTPKKYF.

A word on this clone: Other DNA sequences from this sample encode an identical CDR3 as well. The chain uses TRBV15 and TRBJ1-1, with D tentatively TRBD1 (6 bases). This CDR3 comprises 14 residues. V was clipped by 0 bases and J by 1 base, with 6 bases between them. Germline CDR1 LNHNV, CDR2 YYDKDF (reference sequence). The CDR3 DNA reads as TGTGCCACCAGCAGAGACAGGGGGAACACTGAAGCTTTCTTT. Protein: CATSRDRGNTEAFF.

There are a few counts of this clone. This sequence joins TRBV6-5 and TRBJ1-1; 7 bases align to TRBD1. The CDR3 length is 15 residues. From germline, CDR1 is MNHEY and CDR2 SVGAGI. V gave up 7 bases and J gave up 1 base; unmatched junction bases: 9. CDR3 coding DNA: TGTGCCAGCACAGGGACAGACGGAAAGAACACTGAAGCTTTCTTT. Encoded protein: CASTGTDGKNTEAFF.

V is TRBV6-2 or TRBV6-3 and J is TRBJ2-7; TRBD1 aligns across 9 bases. In germline, CDR1 is MNHEY, CDR2 SVGEGT. CDR3 size: 17 residues. Trimming took 6 bases from V and 1 from J; bases not matched to a gene: 13. CDR3 region: CASSFELGQGTSYEQYF. In DNA form, the CDR3 reads TGTGCCAGCAGCTTCGAACTTGGACAGGGGACTTCCTACGAGCAGTACTTC.

V and J are TRBV7-9 and TRBJ1-6; 9 bases are shared with TRBD1. V was pared by 7 bases and J by 7 bases, with 5 bases of the junction left unmatched. Germline V gene sequence: CDR1 SEHNR, CDR2 FQNEAQ (reference sequence). This CDR3 is 14 amino acids long. This CDR3 reads CASTHGTGNSPLHF. The CDR3 region has the DNA TGTGCCAGCACCCACGGGACAGGGAATTCACCCCTCCACTTT.

J is TRBJ1-5 and V is TRBV28; 8 positions match TRBD1. The CDR3 extends over 16 amino acids. Germline-derived CDR1 and CDR2 are MDHEN and SYDVKM. The ends lost 2 bases at V and 3 bases at J; junction bases unmatched: 6. CDR3 sequence (DNA): TGTGCCAGCAGTTTACAGGGGGCTCTGAACAATCAGCCCCAGCATTTT. Protein: CASSLQGALNNQPQHF.

This chain connects TRBV6-1 to TRBJ1-4; D perhaps matches TRBD1 (6 bases). Trimming cost V 3 bases and J 8 bases, with 13 bases left between them. The germline gives CDR1 MNHNS, CDR2 SASEGT. CDR3 length: 14 residues. The CDR3 DNA reads TGTGCCAGCAGTGACAGGGGCGCAGGAGAAAAACTGTTTTTT. Encoded protein: CASSDRGAGEKLFF.

The chain links TRBV29-1 to TRBJ1-2, with a tentative D call TRBD1 (6 bases). Germline-derived CDR1 and CDR2 are SQVTM and ANQGSEA. V was cut by 2 bases and J by 1 base, with 11 bases left in between. CDR3 size: 14 residues. The CDR3 nucleotides are TGCAGCGTTGAATGGACAGTGGATAACTATGGCTACACCTTC. Translating gives CSVEWTVDNYGYTF.

The chain combines TRBV27 with TRBJ2-7; TRBD2 matches 9 bases. The CDR3 loop spans 14 amino acids. V was pared by 3 bases and J by 1 base, with 1 base of the junction left unmatched. Germline lookup yields CDR1 MNHEY and CDR2 SMNVEV (reference sequence). CDR3 nucleotide sequence: TGTGCCAGCAGTTTTACTAGCGGGTCCTACGAGCAGTACTTC. This gives the protein CASSFTSGSYEQYF.

Written as DNA, the CDR3 is TGTGCCAGCAGCCCCTTAGCGGGGGGGGAGACCCAGTACTTC. Encoded protein: CASSPLAGGETQYF. The rearrangement uses TRBV27 and TRBJ2-5; TRBD2 agrees at 11 bases. J lost 5 bases, V lost 6 bases, and 5 bases had no gene match. Germline V gene lookup returns CDR1 MNHEY and CDR2 SMNVEV (reference sequence). This CDR3 has 14 residues.